The 24 T cell receptor beta chains presented below share a single source sample, sequenced in a study of blood T cells in healthy people across ages. Then a second PCR, running roughly 7 to 12 cycles, was carried out with a sample-barcoded 5' primer and a J-beta primer mix. TCRdb independently ran MiXCR on the 5' RACE reads; one entry per CDR3 protein. Of 600,000 to 1,000,000 distinct CDR3 sequences listed, roughly 25% were seen once; the top ten hold more than 3%. The same data also went into a second study, on T cells of mothers and their children.

The sample comprised blood. The receptors derive from a boy aged 5-17 years in good health.

This clonotype appeared a few times. V and J are TRBV11-2 and TRBJ1-3; unclear D gene. The V and J ends lost 8 bases and 0 bases respectively, with 8 bases between them. CDR1 and CDR2 (germline): SGHAT, FQNNGV. There are 13 residues in the CDR3. CDR3 coding DNA: TGTGCCAGCCGGCCCAGCTCTGGAAACACCATATATTTT. It is translated as CASRPSSGNTIYF.

This sequence joins TRBV7-9 and TRBJ2-4; D is ambiguous. From germline, CDR1 is SEHNR and CDR2 FQNEAQ (reference sequence). There are 17 residues in the CDR3. V gave up 4 bases and J gave up 8 bases, with 24 bases separating them. The CDR3 nucleotides read TGTGCCAGCAGCTCAACCGGTTCAGGACCTCACGCCTACATTCAGTACTTC. Its translation: CASSSTGSGPHAYIQYF.

This clonotype appeared a few times. V usage is TRBV29-1 and J usage is TRBJ2-7; TRBD2 matches 8 bases. V lost 7 bases and J lost 3; bases outside the gene matches: 14. Germline V gene data show CDR1 as SQVTM and CDR2 as ANQGSEA. CDR3 size: 15 residues. CDR3 DNA sequence: TGCAGCGACGAGATCCGACTAGCGACAAACTACGAGCAGTACTTC. The encoded protein is CSDEIRLATNYEQYF.

This rearrangement joins TRBV11-2 to TRBJ2-1; no clear D. The J call could be wrong; TRBJ2-5 is a better fit for the DNA end. The CDR3 sequence is 16 residues long. CDR1 is SGHAT, CDR2 FQNNGV, per germline. CDR3 amino acids: CASSLVGQTRKETQYF. The CDR3 nucleotides are TGTGCCAGCAGCTTAGTAGGCCAGACGCGGAAAGAGACCCAGTACTTC.

This clonotype was detected a few times. This chain joins TRBV20-1 and TRBJ2-3, with 10 positions matching TRBD2. The junction had 3 bases not matched to a gene; V was cut back by 6 bases and J by 0 bases. CDR1 is DFQATT, CDR2 SNEGSKA, per germline (reference sequence). The CDR3 is 14 amino acids. This CDR3 is CSAYSGRSTDTQYF. CDR3 nucleotides: TGCAGTGCCTATAGCGGGAGGAGCACAGATACGCAGTATTTT.

V usage is TRBV20-1 and J usage is TRBJ2-7; either TRBD1 or TRBD2 may fit D (5 bases each). The V and J ends lost 6 bases and 2 bases respectively, with 23 bases between them. The CDR3 contains 16 residues. Germline lookup yields CDR1 DFQATT and CDR2 SNEGSKA (reference sequence). The CDR3: CSAMMPWDVNAYEQYF. CDR3 bases: TGCAGTGCGATGATGCCCTGGGACGTAAACGCCTACGAGCAGTACTTC.

In this sample, this clonotype turned up a few times. V gene TRBV7-8 combines with J gene TRBJ2-5, with 7 bases matching TRBD2. The closer fit of TRBJ2-1 to the DNA end suggests the J call may be wrong. Germline CDR1 SGHVS, CDR2 FQNEAQ. CDR3 size: 16 residues. CDR3 sequence reads: CASSLARLAGYNEQFF. Here the CDR3 DNA reads TGTGCCAGCAGCTTAGCGAGACTAGCCGGCTACAATGAGCAGTTCTTC.

This clonotype has more than one count but fewer than ten. V is TRBV20-1 and J is TRBJ1-5; 8 bases map to TRBD1. Unmatched junction bases numbered 10, after V lost 6 bases and J lost 6 bases. The germline V gene encodes CDR1 DFQATT and CDR2 SNEGSKA (reference sequence). This CDR3 has 14 amino acids. CDR3 amino acids: CSARPGGRGQPQHF. The CDR3 region has the DNA TGCAGTGCAAGACCAGGGGGCCGAGGTCAGCCCCAGCATTTT.

The chain has TRBV20-1 and TRBJ2-7; D gene uncertain. CDR1 DFQATT and CDR2 SNEGSKA come from the germline V gene (reference sequence). The CDR3 sequence is 15 residues long. The V end lost 0 bases, the J end lost 0 bases, and 12 bases lay between the germline ends. CDR3 sequence (DNA): TGCAGTGCTAGAGACCAAGGGCGGAGCTCCTACGAGCAGTACTTC. Translated, it gives CSARDQGRSSYEQYF.

The table lists this clonotype with a few counts. This CDR3 fails to terminate in the conserved phenylalanine or tryptophan, so it likely reflects a read error. V and J are TRBV7-2 and TRBJ2-1; TRBD1 is a possible D gene (5 bases). V lost 1 base, J lost 8 bases, and 18 bases lay in between. Germline V gene data show CDR1 as SGHTA and CDR2 as FQGNSA. The CDR3 is 16 residues long. CDR3 bases: TGTGCCAGCAGCTTAGTTAGGGTGGCAGGGTTGGATGAGCAGTTCCTC. This encodes CASSLVRVAGLDEQFL.

The chain couples TRBV18 to TRBJ1-2, with a possible D match to TRBD1 (6 bases). The V end was cut by 0 bases, the J end by 5 bases, with 13 bases between. The germline CDR1 and CDR2 sequences are KGHSH and LQKENI. The CDR3 runs to 15 residues. CDR3 loop: CASSPPIGGPYGYTF. The CDR3 DNA is TGTGCCAGCTCACCACCGATCGGGGGGCCGTATGGCTACACCTTC.

The chain is built from TRBV7-9 and TRBJ2-7, with D possibly matching TRBD2 (5 bases). This CDR3 is 13 amino acids long. The germline V and J ends were trimmed by 5 bases and 2 bases, with 10 bases remaining between them. CDR1 is SEHNR and CDR2 is FQNEAQ in the germline V gene (reference sequence). CDR3 loop: CASSPVGAYEQYF. CDR3 nucleotides: TGTGCCAGCAGCCCCGTGGGAGCCTACGAGCAGTACTTC.

The chain has TRBV20-1 and TRBJ2-4; 10 bases align to TRBD2. Germline CDR1 and CDR2: DFQATT and SNEGSKA (reference sequence). The CDR3 is made up of 13 amino acids. With V trimmed by 0 bases and J by 12 bases, 5 bases remained unmatched. This CDR3 reads CSARDRLAGDQYF. Here the CDR3 DNA reads TGCAGTGCTAGAGATAGGCTAGCGGGAGATCAGTACTTC.

The chain carries TRBV28 and TRBJ2-5; 7 bases agree with TRBD2. Per the germline V gene, CDR1 is MDHEN and CDR2 is SYDVKM. The CDR3 covers 14 residues. J was trimmed by 10 bases and V by 6 bases; bases with no gene match: 14. The CDR3 loop is CASRPTGRESSQYF. The CDR3 DNA reads TGTGCCAGCAGACCAACTGGGAGGGAATCCAGCCAGTACTTC.

V is TRBV20-1 and J is TRBJ2-1, with 8 positions matching TRBD1. The tail of the sequence fits TRBJ2-7 better, so the J call may be wrong. CDR1 and CDR2 from the germline V gene are DFQATT and SNEGSKA (reference sequence). The CDR3 contains 15 residues. The CDR3 reads CSARDFKTGEYEQYF. The CDR3 DNA is TGCAGTGCTAGAGATTTTAAGACAGGGGAATACGAGCAGTACTTC.

The chain recombines TRBV20-1 with TRBJ2-2, with D maybe TRBD2 (6 bases). This CDR3 comprises 15 residues. From germline, CDR1 is DFQATT and CDR2 SNEGSKA (reference sequence). The V and J ends lost 2 bases and 4 bases respectively, with 14 bases between them. The CDR3 sequence: CSARLGYGGTGELFF. In DNA, the CDR3 is TGCAGTGCTAGATTGGGGTACGGGGGCACCGGGGAGCTGTTTTTT.

In its sample, this clonotype was seen many times. The chain uses TRBV27 and TRBJ2-7; D call uncertain. Per the germline V gene, CDR1 is MNHEY and CDR2 is SMNVEV (reference sequence). The CDR3 length is 13 residues. Trimming removed 5 bases from V and 0 bases from J, with 8 bases in between. The CDR3 nucleotides read TGTGCCAGCAGTCCCCAGAGCTCCTACGAGCAGTACTTC. Its protein is CASSPQSSYEQYF.

This chain connects TRBV5-1 to TRBJ2-7, with 10 bases matching TRBD1. Per germline, CDR1 SGHRS and CDR2 YFSETQ. The junction had 7 bases not matched to a gene; V was cut back by 1 base and J by 6 bases. The CDR3 spans 15 residues. In DNA, the CDR3 is TGCGCCAGCAGCTTGCGACAGGGGGCCACTCGCGAGCAGTACTTC. Translating it yields CASSLRQGATREQYF.

This clonotype was detected only once. The chain joins TRBV6-2 or TRBV6-3 to TRBJ2-7; 10 bases match TRBD2. This CDR3 comprises 12 residues. The V segment lost 8 bases and the J segment 5 bases; nucleotides outside the gene matches: 3. Germline CDR1 is MNHEY and CDR2 is SVGEGT. The CDR3 loop is CASGGTSDEQYF. The CDR3 bases are TGTGCCAGCGGGGGGACTAGCGACGAGCAGTACTTC.

This clonotype has only a few counts. Its ends do not fully match the called genes, so a read error is possible. V gene TRBV12-3 or TRBV12-4 combines with J gene TRBJ2-5; TRBD2 might be the D (5 bases). The CDR3 loop spans 15 amino acids. CDR3 amino acids: CASSLGRVVGETQCF. For the CDR3, the DNA is TGTGCCAGCAGCCTAGGCCGGGTGGTGGGAGAGACCCAGTGCTTC.

The chain is built from TRBV20-1 and TRBJ2-1; 8 bases line up with TRBD1. The ends lost 0 bases at V and 2 bases at J; junction bases unmatched: 3. CDR1 is DFQATT and CDR2 is SNEGSKA in the germline V gene (reference sequence). The CDR3 extends over 15 amino acids. This CDR3 is CSARDQGQAYNEQFF. Here the CDR3 DNA reads TGCAGTGCTAGAGACCAGGGACAGGCCTACAATGAGCAGTTCTTC.

J is TRBJ1-1 and V is TRBV6-1; TRBD1 matches at 9 bases. The CDR3 is 15 residues long. Germline CDR1 is MNHNS and CDR2 is SASEGT. Trimming took 8 bases from V and 5 from J; bases not matched to a gene: 12. CDR3 region: CASGRGDRVDTEAFF. CDR3 sequence (DNA): TGTGCCAGCGGTCGGGGGGACAGGGTTGATACTGAAGCTTTCTTT.

This clonotype appeared a few times. This chain uses TRBV29-1 with TRBJ1-5, with D maybe TRBD1 (5 bases). Germline assignment: CDR1 SQVTM and CDR2 ANQGSEA. This CDR3 has 14 residues. The V end was cut by 6 bases, the J end by 3 bases, with 15 bases between. This chain's CDR3 is CSVRIQDSNQPQHF. The CDR3 bases are TGCAGCGTACGCATACAGGATTCCAATCAGCCCCAGCATTTT. Looking up the rest from reference TRBV29-1 and TRBJ1-5 gives the full variable domain: SAVISQKPSRDICQRGTSLTIQCQVDSQVTMMFWYRQQPGQSLTLIATANQGSEATYESGFVIDKFPISRPNLTFSTLTVSNMSPEDSSIYLCSVRIQDSNQPQHFGDGTRLSIL.

The rearrangement links TRBV20-1 to TRBJ1-1; D is unclear. Germline V CDR1 and CDR2: DFQATT, SNEGSKA (reference sequence). Between the trimmed V and J ends, which lost 4 bases and 2 bases, there was a span of 14 bases. The CDR3 is made up of 14 amino acids. The DNA of the CDR3 is TGCAGTGCTATGGCTCCGGGGATTAACACTGAAGCTTTCTTT. Its protein product is CSAMAPGINTEAFF.